These 23 T cell receptor beta chains were sequenced from one sample in a study of blood T cell repertoires in COVID-19. TCRdb keeps only in-frame clones here, not all; method: immunoSEQ multiplex PCR. The repertoire includes about 220,000 clones, roughly 85% of them detected once, and about 2.4% sits in the top ten. Sequencing was done on a sample of peripheral blood. The receptors here all came from a woman aged 70-85 years with COVID-19, enrolled during active disease.

J is TRBJ2-7 and V is TRBV10-2; unclear D gene. Germline V gene data show CDR1 as WSHSY and CDR2 as SAAADI. The ends were cut back, 8 bases at V and 4 bases at J, with 12 bases in the middle. The CDR3 has 12 residues. CDR3 coding DNA: TGCGCCAGCGGGCTAACATCATACGAGCAGTACTTC. It codes for CASGLTSYEQYF.

V gene TRBV18 combines with J gene TRBJ1-3; 9 bases line up with TRBD1. V gave up 2 bases and J gave up 0 bases; unmatched junction bases: 11. Germline loops: CDR1 KGHSH, CDR2 LQKENI. The CDR3 totals 19 residues. The CDR3 spells CASSPFRTGAISSGNTIYF. The CDR3 DNA follows: TGTGCCAGCTCACCATTTCGGACAGGGGCCATTAGCTCTGGAAACACCATATATTTT. The full variable domain, its missing parts supplied by reference TRBV18 and TRBJ1-3, is NAGVMQNPRHLVRRRGQEARLRCSPMKGHSHVYWYRQLPEEGLKFMVYLQKENIIDESGMPKERFSAEFPKEGPSILRIQQVVRGDSAAYFCASSPFRTGAISSGNTIYFGEGSWLTVV.

The rearrangement joins TRBV6-2 or TRBV6-3 to TRBJ1-2; D may be TRBD1 (6 bases). The CDR3 runs to 15 residues. Per the germline V gene, CDR1 is MNHEY and CDR2 is SVGEGT. Trimming left V 6 bases short and J 5 bases short, with 19 bases between. The CDR3 spells CASRPTYGTPYGYTF. CDR3 bases: TGTGCCAGCAGGCCTACTTATGGGACACCGTATGGCTACACCTTC.

The genes are TRBV15 and TRBJ1-5; a possible D gene is TRBD1 (5 bases). Germline V CDR1 and CDR2: LNHNV, YYDKDF (reference sequence). CDR3 length: 16 residues. V shed 1 base and J shed 0 bases, with 10 bases lying between them. The CDR3 sequence: CATSRGGGYSNQPQHF. CDR3 bases: TGTGCCACCAGCAGAGGGGGGGGTTATAGCAATCAGCCCCAGCATTTT.

The chain combines TRBV3-1 (or the pseudogene TRBV3-2) with TRBJ1-2; maybe TRBD1 (6 bases). The CDR3 has 14 amino acids. V was cut by 4 bases and J by 2 bases, with 11 bases left in between. The germline gives CDR1 LGHDT, CDR2 YNNKEL (reference sequence). The CDR3 sequence: CASSRTTGNYGYTF. CDR3 nucleotide sequence: TGTGCCAGCAGCCGAACCACAGGGAACTATGGCTACACCTTC.

CDR3 residues: CASSPGLVNRGIYGYTF. The CDR3 DNA reads TGTGCCAGCAGTCCCGGCCTAGTGAACAGGGGGATTTACGGCTACACCTTC. The rearrangement uses TRBV27 and TRBJ1-2, with 8 bases identical to TRBD1. Germline lookup yields CDR1 MNHEY and CDR2 SMNVEV (reference sequence). The CDR3 runs 17 residues. V was clipped by 5 bases and J by 8 bases; unmatched bases: 19.

The chain couples TRBV6-1 to TRBJ1-2; D is unresolved. This CDR3 is built from 13 residues. V lost 0 bases to trimming and J lost 2 bases, with 4 bases between them. From germline, CDR1 is MNHNS and CDR2 SASEGT. The CDR3 DNA reads as TGTGCCAGCAGTGAAGCCAAAAACTATGGCTACACCTTC. Its translation: CASSEAKNYGYTF.

The V gene is TRBV14, the J gene TRBJ1-3; D perhaps matches TRBD1 (5 bases). The V end was cut by 1 base, the J end by 4 bases, with 11 bases between. This CDR3 comprises 15 residues. The germline gives CDR1 SGHDN, CDR2 FVKESK. The DNA of the CDR3 is TGTGCCAGCAGCCAAGCCCAGGGAACAGGAAACACCATATATTTT. Translated, it gives CASSQAQGTGNTIYF.

This clone has a single count. DNA for the CDR3: TGTGCCGGCGGACAGACGAGCAATCAGCCCCAGCATTTT. Translated: CAGGQTSNQPQHF. This chain joins TRBV2 and TRBJ1-5; D may be TRBD1 (6 bases). The germline V and J ends were trimmed by 11 bases and 1 base, with 12 bases remaining between them. The germline V gene has CDR1 SNHLY and CDR2 FYNNEI. There are 13 residues in the CDR3.

This CDR3 reads CASSLDFGQEAFF. DNA of the CDR3: TGTGCCAGCAGCTTAGATTTTGGGCAGGAAGCTTTCTTT. This chain links TRBV11-2 with TRBJ1-1, with D uncertain. Germline V gene data show CDR1 as SGHAT and CDR2 as FQNNGV. With 0 bases removed from V and 8 bases from J, the gap between germline ends came to 10 bases. CDR3 length equals 13 residues.

The sample holds a few counts of this clone. The chain links TRBV4-2 to TRBJ2-2, with TRBD2 identical over 9 bases. This CDR3 comprises 16 residues. Per germline, CDR1 LGHNA and CDR2 YNFKEQ. The J segment lost 2 bases and the V segment lost 1 base, leaving 2 bases of the junction unmatched. The CDR3 DNA follows: TGTGCCAGCAGCCAAGTGACTAGCGGAAACACCGGGGAGCTGTTTTTT. Translation gives CASSQVTSGNTGELFF.

The chain carries TRBV5-1 and TRBJ1-1; no firm D call. The length of the CDR3 is 14 residues. Germline CDR1 reads SGHRS; CDR2 reads YFSETQ. V lost 0 bases and J lost 1, with 7 bases in between. The CDR3 region has the DNA TGCGCCAGCAGCTTGGCCCCCTGGAACACTGAAGCTTTCTTT. Amino acids: CASSLAPWNTEAFF.

The chain couples TRBV7-9 to TRBJ1-2, with 10 nucleotides matching TRBD1. Germline V gene data show CDR1 as SEHNR and CDR2 as FQNEAQ (reference sequence). V gave up 6 bases and J gave up 3 bases; unmatched junction bases: 7. This CDR3 comprises 15 residues. Here the CDR3 reads CASSPGTGDYYGYTF. The CDR3 region has the DNA TGTGCCAGCAGTCCCGGGACAGGGGATTACTATGGCTACACCTTC.

J is TRBJ2-3 and V is TRBV2; 9 positions agree with TRBD1. CDR3 length: 14 residues. V dropped 10 bases and J dropped 6; count of bases not matched to a gene: 11. CDR1 and CDR2 (germline): SNHLY, FYNNEI. The CDR3 nucleotides read TGTGCCACCTCCGAGGACAGGGGTAGGGATACGCAGTATTTT. This encodes CATSEDRGRDTQYF. The whole variable domain, filled in from reference TRBV2 and TRBJ2-3, reads EPEVTQTPSHQVTQMGQEVILRCVPISNHLYFYWYRQILGQKVEFLVSFYNNEISEKSEIFDDQFSVERPDGSNFTLKIRSTKLEDSAMYFCATSEDRGRDTQYFGPGTRLTVL.

The rearrangement links TRBV9 to TRBJ1-6; TRBD1 matches at 7 bases. This CDR3 has 14 residues. Germline lookup yields CDR1 SGDLS and CDR2 YYNGEE. J gave up 5 bases and V 3 bases, and 2 bases lay outside the gene matches. The CDR3 loop reads CASSEDRDNSPLHF. DNA for the CDR3: TGTGCCAGCAGCGAAGACAGGGATAATTCACCCCTCCACTTT.

The V and J genes are TRBV6-1 and TRBJ1-1; no firm D call. Deletions cut 3 bases from V and 4 bases from J, with 15 bases between. The CDR3 loop spans 15 amino acids. The germline CDR1 and CDR2 sequences are MNHNS and SASEGT. CDR3 coding DNA: TGTGCCAGCAGTGATAATGAGAGGGTACGCACTGAAGCTTTCTTT. Translated, it gives CASSDNERVRTEAFF.

The chain uses TRBV2 and TRBJ2-1, with 10 positions matching TRBD1. The germline CDR1 and CDR2 sequences are SNHLY and FYNNEI. The CDR3 loop spans 15 amino acids. Germline trimming cut 10 bases from V and 3 bases from J; bases unmatched to any gene: 9. CDR3 sequence: CATQPDRGNYNEQFF. The CDR3, as DNA: TGTGCCACTCAACCGGACAGGGGGAACTACAATGAGCAGTTCTTC.

The chain uses TRBV14 and TRBJ1-2; no firm D call. The CDR3 totals 16 residues. The germline V and J ends were trimmed by 2 bases and 7 bases, with 20 bases remaining between them. Germline CDR1 reads SGHDN; CDR2 reads FVKESK. In DNA, the CDR3 is TGTGCCAGCAGCCAATTCTCTTGGCCGGAGGATTTTGGCTACACCTTC. Translated, it gives CASSQFSWPEDFGYTF.

This clone was seen more than once but under ten times. This chain joins TRBV4-3 and TRBJ2-2; D not certain. CDR1 and CDR2 (germline): LGHNA, YSLEER. Trimming took 0 bases from V and 7 from J, leaving 6 bases between them. The CDR3 runs 13 residues. The CDR3 loop reads CASSQEALGELFF. The CDR3 nucleotides are TGCGCCAGCAGCCAAGAAGCACTCGGGGAGCTGTTTTTT.

This chain joins TRBV3-1 (or the pseudogene TRBV3-2) and TRBJ2-7; a possible D gene is TRBD1 (6 bases). The CDR3 has 13 amino acids. V shed 4 bases and J shed 4 bases, with 11 bases lying between them. The germline gives CDR1 LGHDT, CDR2 YNNKEL (reference sequence). CDR3 sequence: CASSRTEGYEQYF. The CDR3 region has the DNA TGTGCCAGCAGCCGGACAGAGGGATACGAGCAGTACTTC.

The chain combines TRBV3-1 (or the pseudogene TRBV3-2) with TRBJ1-1; maybe TRBD1 (5 bases). The V gene's germline CDR1 is LGHDT and CDR2 YNNKEL (reference sequence). The ends were cut back, 4 bases at V and 10 bases at J, with 16 bases in the middle. There are 13 residues in the CDR3. The CDR3 here is CASSPSMGGIAFF. The CDR3 DNA is TGTGCCAGCAGCCCCTCGATGGGGGGGATAGCTTTCTTT.

The J gene is TRBJ1-6, the V gene TRBV5-4, with 7 bases matching TRBD1. V gave up 3 bases and J gave up 6 bases; unmatched junction bases: 3. Per the germline V gene, CDR1 is SGHNT and CDR2 is YYREEE (reference sequence). The CDR3 loop spans 14 amino acids. CDR3 in DNA: TGTGCCAGCAGCTGGACAGGAGTTAATTCACCCCTCCACTTT. Translating it yields CASSWTGVNSPLHF.

This chain joins TRBV4-1 and TRBJ2-3; 12 bases match TRBD2. Germline-derived CDR1 and CDR2 are MGHRA and YSYEKL. The CDR3 length is 17 residues. The V and J ends lost 2 bases and 5 bases, in that order; junction bases with no gene match: 8. In DNA, the CDR3 is TGCGCCAGCAGCCAACCGACTAGCGGGAGACGTGGAGATACGCAGTATTTT. Residues: CASSQPTSGRRGDTQYF.